These T cell receptor beta chains were read from a single sample in a study of glioma-infiltrating T cells after dendritic cell vaccination. Sequenced by immunoSEQ multiplex PCR; TCRdb stores in-frame clones only, minus some. The table lists fewer than 100,000 clones, over 75% of them singletons. The material was blood, obtained before dendritic cell vaccination. The receptors originated from a human donor with glioblastoma. Each CDR3 is given with its conserved first and last residue. D genes are given only for firm matches.

>TRBJ1-1|TRBD1|TRBV4-1
CASSQLQTGLVGTEAFF
TGCGCCAGCAGCCAACTGCAGACAGGGCTGGTCGGCACTGAAGCTTTCTTT
>TRBJ1-5|NA|TRBV6-5
CASSYREDQPQHF
TGTGCCAGCAGTTATCGGGAGGATCAGCCCCAGCATTTT
>TRBJ2-3|TRBD2|TRBV7-9
CASKRLAGTDTQYF
TGTGCCAGCAAACGGCTAGCGGGCACAGATACGCAGTATTTT
>TRBJ2-7|TRBD1|TRBV14
CASSRTGTSYEQYF
TGTGCCAGCAGTCGGACAGGGACTTCCTACGAGCAGTACTTC
>TRBJ1-5|TRBD1|TRBV19
CASIPMTGGSNQPQHF
TGTGCCAGTATTCCCATGACAGGGGGCAGCAATCAGCCCCAGCATTTT
>TRBJ2-5|TRBD1|TRBV7-9
CASSTTTGKIETQYF
TGTGCCAGCAGCACCACGACAGGGAAGATAGAGACCCAGTACTTC
>TRBJ1-1|TRBD1|TRBV14
CASSPLKQGARDTEAFF
TGTGCCAGCAGCCCACTGAAACAGGGGGCGCGGGACACTGAAGCTTTCTTT
>TRBJ2-7|TRBD1|TRBV29-1
CSVEVRGQSSYEQYF
TGCAGCGTTGAAGTACGGGGACAGAGCTCCTACGAGCAGTACTTC
>TRBJ1-5|NA|TRBV6-6
CASRSFGNNQPQHF
TGTGCCAGCCGTTCCTTCGGGAACAATCAGCCCCAGCATTTT
>TRBJ2-7|TRBD1|TRBV30
CAWKSGTGDYEQYF
TGTGCCTGGAAATCCGGGACAGGAGACTACGAGCAGTACTTC